A single sample is the source of the 32 T cell receptor beta chains below, sequenced in a study of OX40 agonist ivuxolimab in advanced cancers. Generated by immunoSEQ multiplex PCR, the TCRdb table keeps only in-frame clones and is missing some. Of 15,000 or so clones detected, over 75% appear once; the ten largest clones hold 25%. The source was CD4+ or CD8+ T cells sorted from blood, collected in a trial of the OX40 agonist ivuxolimab. These receptors were collected from an adult with an advanced solid tumor such as melanoma, head and neck, liver or kidney cancer.

The rearrangement joins TRBV27 to TRBJ1-1; TRBD1 matches 8 bases. The germline V gene encodes CDR1 MNHEY and CDR2 SMNVEV (reference sequence). V lost 6 bases to trimming and J lost 3 bases; unmatched junction nucleotides: 6. CDR3 size: 14 residues. For the CDR3, the DNA is TGTGCCAGCAGGCCCGGACAGGGTTACACTGAAGCTTTCTTT. This codes for CASRPGQGYTEAFF.

The chain is built from TRBV9 and TRBJ1-3; D gene ambiguous. Germline V gives CDR1 SGDLS, CDR2 YYNGEE. Trimming cost V 6 bases and J 0 bases, with 16 bases left between them. The CDR3 runs to 16 residues. CDR3 loop: CASTYQSEVSGNTIYF. The CDR3 DNA follows: TGTGCCAGCACCTACCAAAGCGAAGTCTCTGGAAACACCATATATTTT.

This chain connects TRBV4-1 to TRBJ1-1; TRBD1 matches 8 bases. This CDR3 is 15 amino acids long. CDR1 and CDR2 from the germline V gene are MGHRA and YSYEKL. With 5 bases clipped from V and 1 base from J, the junction kept 6 bases outside the gene matches. In nucleotides, the CDR3 is TGCGCCAGCAGCTTGCCCGGGACAGGGAACACTGAAGCTTTCTTT. It translates to CASSLPGTGNTEAFF.

The chain combines TRBV27 with TRBJ2-5; D is undetermined. The J call is uncertain, as TRBJ2-7 better fits the DNA end. Germline CDR1 reads MNHEY; CDR2 reads SMNVEV (reference sequence). The CDR3 has 14 amino acids. The CDR3 DNA reads as TGTGCCAGCAGTTTAAGTGTACTGCGATACGAGCAGTACTTC. This sequence encodes CASSLSVLRYEQYF.

The chain carries TRBV7-6 and TRBJ2-3, with D possibly TRBD2 on 5 matching bases. The CDR3 spans 12 residues. Germline V lookup: CDR1 SGHVS, CDR2 FNYEAQ. The V end was cut by 2 bases, the J end by 6 bases, with 6 bases between. The CDR3: CASSLWRDTQYF. The CDR3 DNA is TGTGCCAGCAGCTTATGGAGGGATACGCAGTATTTT.

V is TRBV9 and J is TRBJ2-1; D gene uncertain. Deletions cut 3 bases from V and 5 bases from J, with 3 bases between. This CDR3 is 11 amino acids long. In germline, CDR1 is SGDLS, CDR2 YYNGEE. The DNA of the CDR3 is TGTGCCAGCAGCGGCAACAATGAGCAGTTCTTC. Translating it yields CASSGNNEQFF.

The J gene is TRBJ1-1, the V gene TRBV11-2; the D gene is possibly TRBD1 (5 bases). Trimming removed 1 base from V and 4 bases from J, with 13 bases in between. The CDR3 has 15 residues. Germline CDR1 reads SGHAT; CDR2 reads FQNNGV. CDR3 protein: CASSLVGGIGTEAFF. In nucleotides, the CDR3 is TGTGCCAGCAGCTTAGTTGGGGGGATTGGCACTGAAGCTTTCTTT.

The chain links TRBV10-3 to TRBJ1-6; D unclear. Per the germline V gene, CDR1 is ENHRY and CDR2 is SYGVKD. The CDR3 consists of 13 residues. V lost 2 bases, J lost 6 bases, and 5 bases lay in between. As DNA, the CDR3 is TGTGCCATCAGTGAGGAGGCTAATTCACCCCTCCACTTT. Protein product: CAISEEANSPLHF.

J is TRBJ2-5 and V is TRBV27; either TRBD1 or TRBD2 may supply D (6 bases each). CDR1 is MNHEY and CDR2 is SMNVEV in the germline V gene (reference sequence). CDR3 length equals 18 residues. Between the trimmed V and J ends, which lost 3 bases and 2 bases, there was a span of 22 bases. CDR3 residues: CASSLSHIQGGVQETQYF. The CDR3 nucleotides are TGTGCCAGCAGTTTGTCCCATATACAGGGAGGTGTACAAGAGACCCAGTACTTC.

The chain is built from TRBV10-3 and TRBJ2-4; D is uncertain. The CDR3 runs to 13 residues. V lost 10 bases and J lost 7, with 17 bases in between. Germline V CDR1 and CDR2: ENHRY, SYGVKD. The CDR3 here is CATRPPELNIQYF. CDR3 bases: TGTGCCACTAGACCGCCCGAACTTAACATTCAGTACTTC.

J is TRBJ2-3 and V is TRBV5-1; no clear D. The CDR3 sequence is 14 residues long. V was clipped by 3 bases and J by 4 bases, with 12 bases between them. Germline V gene data show CDR1 as SGHRS and CDR2 as YFSETQ. CDR3 protein: CASSSTATADTQYF. Written as DNA, the CDR3 is TGCGCCAGCAGCTCTACAGCTACAGCAGATACGCAGTATTTT.

The V and J genes are TRBV10-3 and TRBJ2-1; 15 bases line up with TRBD2. The CDR3 sequence is 16 residues long. Germline lookup yields CDR1 ENHRY and CDR2 SYGVKD. V lost 7 bases to trimming and J lost 7 bases; unmatched junction nucleotides: 8. The CDR3 spells CAITGLAGGFLNEQFF. The CDR3 DNA sequence: TGTGCCATCACTGGACTAGCGGGGGGGTTTTTAAATGAGCAGTTCTTC.

This chain links TRBV29-1 with TRBJ2-5, with TRBD1 matching 7 bases. Germline CDR1 is SQVTM and CDR2 is ANQGSEA. There are 15 residues in the CDR3. J was trimmed by 2 bases and V by 3 bases; bases with no gene match: 9. This chain's CDR3 is CSVEAGRGIQETQYF. The CDR3 region has the DNA TGCAGCGTTGAGGCTGGCAGGGGGATTCAAGAGACCCAGTACTTC.

This rearrangement joins TRBV7-9 to TRBJ2-1; TRBD2 agrees at 11 bases. Germline CDR1 reads SEHNR; CDR2 reads FQNEAQ (reference sequence). The CDR3 runs to 16 residues. Trimming removed 6 bases from V and 6 bases from J; junction bases left unmatched: 10. The CDR3 bases are TGTGCCAGCAGTCAAACGACTAGCGGGGAAGGCAATGAGCAGTTCTTC. It codes for CASSQTTSGEGNEQFF.

V is TRBV4-1 and J is TRBJ2-7; weak D call: TRBD1 (5 bases). V shed 3 bases and J shed 1 base, with 13 bases lying between them. Germline assignment: CDR1 MGHRA and CDR2 YSYEKL. This CDR3 region has 15 residues. The CDR3 here is CASSQVLQVSYEQYF. The CDR3 region has the DNA TGCGCCAGCAGCCAGGTCCTACAGGTGTCCTACGAGCAGTACTTC.

The chain employs TRBV2 and TRBJ2-7, with D maybe TRBD1 (6 bases). Trimming took off 9 bases at V and 5 bases at J, with 23 bases between the two ends. This CDR3 comprises 15 residues. Germline V lookup: CDR1 SNHLY, CDR2 FYNNEI. For the CDR3, the DNA is TGTGCCAGGGGACGCGAAACAGGGTCCATCCACGAGCAGTACTTC. Amino acids: CARGRETGSIHEQYF.

V and J are TRBV5-1 and TRBJ1-1; 8 positions match TRBD1. Unmatched junction bases numbered 6, after V lost 4 bases and J lost 4 bases. CDR3 length: 14 amino acids. Germline CDR1 SGHRS, CDR2 YFSETQ. The CDR3 region is CASSTTGDFTEAFF. CDR3 coding DNA: TGCGCCAGCAGCACGACAGGGGATTTCACTGAAGCTTTCTTT. Drawing the rest from reference TRBV5-1 and TRBJ1-1, the complete variable domain is KAGVTQTPRYLIKTRGQQVTLSCSPISGHRSVSWYQQTPGQGLQFLFEYFSETQRNKGNFPGRFSGRQFSNSRSEMNVSTLELGDSALYLCASSTTGDFTEAFFGQGTRLTVV.

V and J are TRBV7-2 and TRBJ1-1; 9 bases are a match to TRBD1. The CDR3 is made up of 16 amino acids. V lost 2 bases and J lost 4; bases outside the gene matches: 8. Germline V gives CDR1 SGHTA, CDR2 FQGNSA. CDR3 nucleotides: TGTGCCAGCAGCTTAATACGCCACAGGGGGCTCACTGAAGCTTTCTTT. This gives the protein CASSLIRHRGLTEAFF.

The rearrangement uses TRBV4-1 and TRBJ2-3; D not certain. Germline values: CDR1 MGHRA, CDR2 YSYEKL. The CDR3 length is 18 residues. Trimming removed 1 base from V and 4 bases from J, with 21 bases in between. The CDR3 loop is CASSQAIARGSGADTQYF. The DNA of the CDR3 is TGCGCCAGCAGCCAAGCTATAGCCCGAGGCAGTGGGGCAGATACGCAGTATTTT.

This chain joins TRBV4-1 and TRBJ1-2; D remains ambiguous. Germline V gene sequence: CDR1 MGHRA, CDR2 YSYEKL. The V and J ends lost 1 base and 5 bases respectively, with 5 bases between them. The CDR3 sequence is 12 residues long. The CDR3 nucleotides read TGCGCCAGCAGCCAAGGCGTTTATGGCTACACCTTC. The encoded protein is CASSQGVYGYTF.

The chain employs TRBV28 and TRBJ1-2, with no clear D. The V gene's germline CDR1 is MDHEN and CDR2 SYDVKM. The CDR3 covers 16 residues. V lost 3 bases and J 3 bases, leaving 17 bases between the germline ends. CDR3 region: CASSFEGGPLDYGYTF. CDR3 nucleotides: TGTGCCAGCAGTTTCGAGGGAGGACCTCTCGACTATGGCTACACCTTC.

V usage is TRBV28 and J usage is TRBJ2-7; D call uncertain. The CDR3 is made up of 12 amino acids. The germline gives CDR1 MDHEN, CDR2 SYDVKM. V lost 6 bases to trimming and J lost 2 bases, with 8 bases between them. The CDR3 DNA reads TGTGCCAGCAGCCTACGGACCTACGAGCAGTACTTC. It codes for CASSLRTYEQYF.

CDR3 loop: CASSLFPSNQPQHF. DNA for the CDR3: TGTGCCAGCAGTTTATTCCCTAGCAATCAGCCCCAGCATTTT. J is TRBJ1-5 and V is TRBV6-5; D gene unclear. This CDR3 spans 14 amino acids. Germline CDR1 reads MNHEY; CDR2 reads SVGAGI. The V and J ends lost 4 bases and 0 bases respectively, with 7 bases between them.

The chain links TRBV4-2 to TRBJ2-2, with TRBD1 matching over 7 bases. Germline V gives CDR1 LGHNA, CDR2 YNFKEQ. The CDR3 length is 16 residues. Trimming took 4 bases from V and 3 from J; bases not matched to a gene: 8. The CDR3 region is CASSLTIGGDTGELFF. CDR3 nucleotides: TGTGCCAGCAGCCTGACTATAGGGGGCGACACCGGGGAGCTGTTTTTT.

The J gene is TRBJ2-7, the V gene TRBV7-3; D might be TRBD1 or TRBD2, each matching 5 bases. Trimming cost V 2 bases and J 3 bases, with 17 bases left between them. There are 16 residues in the CDR3. From germline, CDR1 is SGHTA and CDR2 FQGTGA. The CDR3 nucleotides read TGTGCCAGCAGCTTAGGGCCCGGGACGTCTTACTACGAGCAGTACTTC. Its translation: CASSLGPGTSYYEQYF.

Only a few counts were recorded for this clone. This rearrangement joins TRBV14 to TRBJ2-7, with no clear D. CDR1 SGHDN and CDR2 FVKESK come from the germline V gene. The CDR3 covers 17 residues. V was trimmed by 3 bases and J by 0 bases, leaving 18 bases between them. The CDR3 here is CASSHAPGTSSSYEQYF. The CDR3 nucleotides are TGTGCCAGCAGCCACGCGCCGGGCACCTCGAGCTCCTACGAGCAGTACTTC.

The chain combines TRBV30 with TRBJ2-1; no clear D gene. Germline V gene data show CDR1 as GTSNPN and CDR2 as SVGIG (reference sequence). The CDR3 consists of 14 residues. The V and J ends lost 2 bases and 5 bases respectively, with 13 bases between them. Written as DNA, the CDR3 is TGTGCCTGGAGTTTCCCTAATGGAAACAATGAGCAGTTCTTC. Translated, it gives CAWSFPNGNNEQFF.

Worth noting for this clone: This sample also contains other DNA sequences that code for the same CDR3. CDR3 bases: TGTGCCAGCAGCTTCGGACTAGCGGACAATGAGCAGTTCTTC. This gives the protein CASSFGLADNEQFF. The chain joins TRBV5-6 to TRBJ2-1; TRBD2 matches 10 bases. J lost 5 bases, V lost 2 bases, and 1 base had no gene match. The CDR3 loop spans 14 amino acids. Germline loops: CDR1 SGHDT, CDR2 YYEEEE. Full variable domain (missing parts from reference TRBV5-6 and TRBJ2-1): DAGVTQSPTHLIKTRGQQVTLRCSPKSGHDTVSWYQQALGQGPQFIFQYYEEEERQRGNFPDRFSGHQFPNYSSELNVNALLLGDSALYLCASSFGLADNEQFFGPGTRLTVL.

The gene calls are TRBV9 and TRBJ1-4; 7 bases are a match to TRBD1. Germline V lookup: CDR1 SGDLS, CDR2 YYNGEE. The CDR3 consists of 15 residues. The J segment lost 6 bases and the V segment lost 0 bases, leaving 5 bases of the junction unmatched. The CDR3, as DNA: TGTGCCAGCAGCGTAGGAGGGGGCGCGCATGAAAAACTGTTTTTT. This translates into CASSVGGGAHEKLFF.

The V call is TRBV6-6, the J call TRBJ1-5, with 7 bases lining up with TRBD1. Trimming took 4 bases from V and 0 from J; bases not matched to a gene: 6. Germline V gene data show CDR1 as MNHNY and CDR2 as SVGAGI (reference sequence). The CDR3 sequence is 16 residues long. CDR3 sequence (DNA): TGTGCCAGCAGTTTTGGGACAGCCTATAGCAATCAGCCCCAGCATTTT. This translates into CASSFGTAYSNQPQHF.

This chain joins TRBV14 and TRBJ2-7; D is possibly TRBD2 (6 bases). V gave up 6 bases and J gave up 0 bases, with 9 bases separating them. Germline CDR1 and CDR2: SGHDN and FVKESK. The CDR3 length is 13 residues. The CDR3 DNA sequence: TGTGCCAGCAGGGGCGGGGTCTCCTACGAGCAGTACTTC. It yields the protein CASRGGVSYEQYF.

V is TRBV9 and J is TRBJ1-4; D is undetermined. Germline V gene data show CDR1 as SGDLS and CDR2 as YYNGEE. V shed 0 bases and J shed 5 bases, with 32 bases lying between them. CDR3 length: 22 amino acids. CDR3 amino acids: CASSVDPTIITSSSRENEKLFF. In DNA form, the CDR3 reads TGTGCCAGCAGCGTAGATCCTACCATAATTACGAGCTCGAGCCGGGAAAATGAAAAACTGTTTTTT.